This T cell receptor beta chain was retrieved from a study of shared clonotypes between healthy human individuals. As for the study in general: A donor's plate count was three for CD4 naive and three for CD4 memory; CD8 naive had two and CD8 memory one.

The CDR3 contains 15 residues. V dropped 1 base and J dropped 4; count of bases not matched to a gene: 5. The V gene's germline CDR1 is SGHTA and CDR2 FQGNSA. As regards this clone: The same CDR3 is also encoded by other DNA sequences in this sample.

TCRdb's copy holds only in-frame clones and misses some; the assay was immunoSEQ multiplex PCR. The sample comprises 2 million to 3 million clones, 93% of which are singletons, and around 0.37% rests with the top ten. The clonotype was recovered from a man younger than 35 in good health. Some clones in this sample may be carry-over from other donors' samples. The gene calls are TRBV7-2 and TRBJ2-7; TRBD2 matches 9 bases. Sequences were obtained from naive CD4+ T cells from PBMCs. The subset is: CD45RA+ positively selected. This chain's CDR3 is CASSLGVSGRYEQYF. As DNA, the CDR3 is TGTGCCAGCAGCTTAGGAGTTAGCGGGAGATACGAGCAGTACTTC.